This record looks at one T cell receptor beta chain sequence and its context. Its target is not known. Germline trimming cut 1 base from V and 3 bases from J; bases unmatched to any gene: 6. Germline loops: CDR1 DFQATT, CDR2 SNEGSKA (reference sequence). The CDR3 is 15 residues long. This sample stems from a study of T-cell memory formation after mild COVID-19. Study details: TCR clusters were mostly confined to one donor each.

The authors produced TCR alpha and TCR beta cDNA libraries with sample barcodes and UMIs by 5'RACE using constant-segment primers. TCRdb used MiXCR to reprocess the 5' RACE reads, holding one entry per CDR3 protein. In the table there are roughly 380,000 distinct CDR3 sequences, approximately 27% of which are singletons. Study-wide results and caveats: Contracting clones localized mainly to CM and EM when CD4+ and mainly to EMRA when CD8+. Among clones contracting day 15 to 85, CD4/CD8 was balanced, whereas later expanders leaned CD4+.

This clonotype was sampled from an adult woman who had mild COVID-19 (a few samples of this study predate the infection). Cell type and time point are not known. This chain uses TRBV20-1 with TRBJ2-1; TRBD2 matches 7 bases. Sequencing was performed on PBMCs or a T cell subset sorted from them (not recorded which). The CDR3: CSARALAALYNEQFF. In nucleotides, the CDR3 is TGCAGTGCTAGAGCGCTAGCGGCCCTCTACAATGAGCAGTTCTTC.